This entry lists 21 T cell receptor beta chains sequenced from one sample in a study of T cell responses to AZD1222 COVID-19 vaccine. Sequencing was performed with immunoSEQ multiplex PCR; in TCRdb, only in-frame clones are kept and a portion is missing. The profile shows approximately 170,000 clones, approximately 90% of them singletons. Material: peripheral blood, obtained on day 0 of AZD1222 vaccination. These receptors came from an adult in good health.

The V gene is TRBV2, the J gene TRBJ2-7; 7 bases map to TRBD1. The CDR3 is 16 residues long. CDR1 and CDR2 from the germline V gene are SNHLY and FYNNEI. The V gene end was trimmed by 5 bases and the J gene end by 7 bases; junction bases not matched to a gene: 17. This CDR3 is CASSQGRQGTSREQYF. In nucleotides, the CDR3 is TGTGCCAGCAGTCAGGGCCGACAGGGTACGAGTCGGGAGCAGTACTTC.

The chain recombines TRBV4-1 with TRBJ1-2; D is unclear. The germline V gene has CDR1 MGHRA and CDR2 YSYEKL. V was cut by 1 base and J by 0 bases, with 6 bases left in between. The CDR3 contains 14 residues. The CDR3 nucleotides are TGCGCCAGCAGCCAAGGGGAGGCTAACTATGGCTACACCTTC. Protein: CASSQGEANYGYTF.

The chain combines TRBV30 with TRBJ2-5, with D unclear. The ends were cut back, 2 bases at V and 2 bases at J, with 12 bases in the middle. From germline, CDR1 is GTSNPN and CDR2 SVGIG (reference sequence). CDR3 length: 14 amino acids. The CDR3: CAWSSGSVQETQYF. The CDR3 DNA follows: TGTGCCTGGAGTTCCGGGTCGGTTCAAGAGACCCAGTACTTC.

The chain has TRBV30 and TRBJ2-1; 15 nucleotides line up with TRBD2. The V gene end was trimmed by 4 bases and the J gene end by 0 bases; junction bases not matched to a gene: 7. Germline CDR1 reads GTSNPN; CDR2 reads SVGIG (reference sequence). The CDR3 runs to 18 residues. The CDR3 region is CAWKGLAGGSSSYNEQFF. As DNA, the CDR3 is TGTGCCTGGAAGGGACTAGCGGGAGGATCGAGCTCCTACAATGAGCAGTTCTTC.

The V call is TRBV11-2, the J call TRBJ2-7, with 9 bases identical to TRBD2. The CDR3 contains 16 residues. The ends lost 5 bases at V and 5 bases at J; junction bases unmatched: 13. Germline V gives CDR1 SGHAT, CDR2 FQNNGV. CDR3 bases: TGTGCCAGCAGCCGTGGGGGCGGGAGGGCTGTCGACGAGCAGTACTTC. Protein: CASSRGGGRAVDEQYF.

This clone was observed a single time. The J gene is TRBJ2-7, the V gene TRBV30; D possibly corresponds to TRBD2 (6 bases). The germline V and J ends were trimmed by 0 bases and 7 bases, with 13 bases remaining between them. Germline V gene sequence: CDR1 GTSNPN, CDR2 SVGIG (reference sequence). This CDR3 comprises 13 residues. For the CDR3, the DNA is TGTGCCTGGAGTGTCATCGTTGGGGGGGAGCAGTACTTC. It codes for CAWSVIVGGEQYF. Based on the CDR3 plus reference TRBV30 and TRBJ2-7, the full variable domain is SQTIHQWPATLVQPVGSPLSLECTVEGTSNPNLYWYRQAAGRGLQLLFYSVGIGQISSEVPQNLSASRPQDRQFILSSKKLLLSDSGFYLCAWSVIVGGEQYFGPGTRLTVT.

The chain carries TRBV19 and TRBJ2-6; maybe TRBD1 (6 bases). The ends were cut back, 5 bases at V and 0 bases at J, with 17 bases in the middle. CDR1 is LNHDA, CDR2 SQIVND, per germline (reference sequence). The CDR3 covers 18 residues. The CDR3 is CASSPDRDSISGANVLTF. The CDR3 DNA sequence: TGTGCCAGTAGTCCGGACAGAGACTCGATCTCTGGGGCCAACGTCCTGACTTTC.

In its sample, this clone was seen a few times. The chain uses TRBV30 and TRBJ1-1; D might be TRBD1 (6 bases). Germline V CDR1 and CDR2: GTSNPN, SVGIG (reference sequence). Trimming removed 2 bases at V and 4 bases at J, with 14 bases between. This CDR3 region has 14 residues. The DNA for the CDR3 is TGTGCCTGGAGTACCTCAGGGGCGATCACTGAAGCTTTCTTT. This encodes CAWSTSGAITEAFF.

This chain joins TRBV9 and TRBJ1-6; D is ambiguous. Germline V lookup: CDR1 SGDLS, CDR2 YYNGEE. There are 13 residues in the CDR3. V was trimmed by 2 bases and J by 1 base, leaving 1 base between them. The CDR3 sequence is CASSVSYNSPLHF. CDR3 nucleotides: TGTGCCAGCAGCGTTTCCTATAATTCACCCCTCCACTTT.

The genes are TRBV10-2 and TRBJ2-3; D call uncertain. The germline gives CDR1 WSHSY, CDR2 SAAADI. Trimming left V 4 bases short and J 7 bases short, with 6 bases between. This CDR3 contains 11 residues. CDR3 amino acids: CASSVGYTQYF. For the CDR3, the DNA is TGCGCCAGCAGTGTGGGTTATACGCAGTATTTT.

The V call is TRBV27, the J call TRBJ2-1; D ambiguous. The CDR3 has 16 residues. CDR1 is MNHEY and CDR2 is SMNVEV in the germline V gene (reference sequence). V was shortened by 7 bases and J by 2 bases, with 18 bases between the two germline ends. CDR3 sequence reads: CASKLAAAATYNEQFF. The CDR3, as DNA: TGTGCCAGCAAGTTGGCCGCCGCGGCCACCTACAATGAGCAGTTCTTC.

V gene TRBV2 combines with J gene TRBJ1-2; no firm D call. Germline V lookup: CDR1 SNHLY, CDR2 FYNNEI. The CDR3 runs 12 residues. V lost 0 bases and J lost 8, with 7 bases in between. The CDR3 sequence: CASSEAYEGYTF. CDR3 sequence (DNA): TGTGCCAGCAGTGAAGCCTACGAAGGCTACACCTTC. Drawing the rest from reference TRBV2 and TRBJ1-2, the complete variable domain is EPEVTQTPSHQVTQMGQEVILRCVPISNHLYFYWYRQILGQKVEFLVSFYNNEISEKSEIFDDQFSVERPDGSNFTLKIRSTKLEDSAMYFCASSEAYEGYTFGSGTRLTVV.

The chain employs TRBV14 and TRBJ2-2; a weak D match, TRBD2 (6 bases). Per the germline V gene, CDR1 is SGHDN and CDR2 is FVKESK. Trimming removed 2 bases at V and 0 bases at J, with 10 bases between. There are 16 residues in the CDR3. CDR3 DNA sequence: TGTGCCAGCAGCCAACTCTGGAGGGCGAACACCGGGGAGCTGTTTTTT. Its protein product is CASSQLWRANTGELFF.

The rearrangement joins TRBV10-3 to TRBJ1-1, with D possibly TRBD1 on 5 matching bases. The V gene's germline CDR1 is ENHRY and CDR2 SYGVKD. This CDR3 contains 14 residues. Trimming left V 4 bases short and J 0 bases short, with 9 bases between. The CDR3 is CAISARTLNTEAFF. DNA for the CDR3: TGTGCCATCAGTGCGAGGACACTGAACACTGAAGCTTTCTTT.

This clone has just one count. The rearrangement joins TRBV14 to TRBJ2-1; 8 nucleotides agree with TRBD2. With 0 bases clipped from V and 7 bases from J, the junction kept 5 bases outside the gene matches. This CDR3 region has 15 residues. CDR1 and CDR2 from the germline V gene are SGHDN and FVKESK. The CDR3 reads CASSQDHGRANEQFF. CDR3 DNA sequence: TGTGCCAGCAGCCAAGATCACGGGAGGGCAAATGAGCAGTTCTTC.

The V gene is TRBV5-6, the J gene TRBJ2-3, with TRBD1 identical over 8 bases. Germline loops: CDR1 SGHDT, CDR2 YYEEEE. This CDR3 contains 17 residues. J was trimmed by 5 bases and V by 2 bases; bases with no gene match: 13. DNA for the CDR3: TGTGCCAGCAGCTTCCGCTCGACAGGGGAGGTTGGAGATACGCAGTATTTT. Amino acids: CASSFRSTGEVGDTQYF.

V and J are TRBV4-2 and TRBJ2-7; the match to TRBD2 covers 9 bases. Germline CDR1 reads LGHNA; CDR2 reads YNFKEQ. With V trimmed by 1 base and J by 4 bases, 5 bases remained unmatched. CDR3 length: 15 amino acids. The CDR3 nucleotides are TGTGCCAGCAGCCAAGTGGGGCGGGAGGGGTACGAGCAGTACTTC. Encoded protein: CASSQVGREGYEQYF.

The rearrangement links TRBV28 to TRBJ2-3, with D perhaps assigned TRBD1 or TRBD2 (5 bases each). V gave up 5 bases and J gave up 11 bases, with 11 bases separating them. Germline CDR1 reads MDHEN; CDR2 reads SYDVKM. The CDR3 contains 11 residues. The CDR3 region is CASSAEGRQYF. Here the CDR3 DNA reads TGTGCCAGCAGTGCCGAGGGACGGCAGTATTTT.

V and J are TRBV11-3 and TRBJ2-1; 11 positions agree with TRBD2. The CDR3 covers 18 residues. The V segment lost 2 bases and the J segment 0 bases; nucleotides outside the gene matches: 6. Germline V gene data show CDR1 as SGHNT and CDR2 as YENEEA. The CDR3 coding sequence is TGTGCCAGCAGCTTAAGACTAGCGGGACTTAGCTCCTACAATGAGCAGTTCTTC. Translating gives CASSLRLAGLSSYNEQFF. The complete variable domain, with remaining parts taken from reference TRBV11-3 and TRBJ2-1, reads EAGVVQSPRYKIIEKKQPVAFWCNPISGHNTLYWYLQNLGQGPELLIRYENEEAVDDSQLPKDRFSAERLKGVDSTLKIQPAELGDSAVYLCASSLRLAGLSSYNEQFFGPGTRLTVL.

The chain joins TRBV13 to TRBJ2-7; D tentatively fits TRBD1 or TRBD2 (5 bases each). Per germline, CDR1 PRHDT and CDR2 FYEKMQ (reference sequence). This CDR3 has 12 residues. CDR3 in amino acids: CPDPGPKDEQYF. The CDR3 DNA is TGTCCAGATCCGGGACCCAAAGACGAGCAGTACTTC. The full variable domain, rest sourced from reference TRBV13 and TRBJ2-7, is AAGVIQSPRHLIKEKRETATLKCYPIPRHDTVYWYQQGPGQDPQFLISFYEKMQSDKGSIPDRFSAQQFSDYHSELNMSSLELGDSALYFCPDPGPKDEQYFGPGTRLTVT.

The chain uses TRBV24-1 and TRBJ2-2; 9 bases are a match to TRBD2. CDR1 and CDR2 from the germline V gene are KGHDR and SFDVKD. After removal of 3 bases from V and 5 bases from J, the junction contained 6 bases not matched to a gene. This CDR3 is 16 amino acids long. CDR3 DNA sequence: TGTGCCACCAGTGATAAGGCTAGCGGGAAGACCGGGGAGCTGTTTTTT. This gives the protein CATSDKASGKTGELFF.